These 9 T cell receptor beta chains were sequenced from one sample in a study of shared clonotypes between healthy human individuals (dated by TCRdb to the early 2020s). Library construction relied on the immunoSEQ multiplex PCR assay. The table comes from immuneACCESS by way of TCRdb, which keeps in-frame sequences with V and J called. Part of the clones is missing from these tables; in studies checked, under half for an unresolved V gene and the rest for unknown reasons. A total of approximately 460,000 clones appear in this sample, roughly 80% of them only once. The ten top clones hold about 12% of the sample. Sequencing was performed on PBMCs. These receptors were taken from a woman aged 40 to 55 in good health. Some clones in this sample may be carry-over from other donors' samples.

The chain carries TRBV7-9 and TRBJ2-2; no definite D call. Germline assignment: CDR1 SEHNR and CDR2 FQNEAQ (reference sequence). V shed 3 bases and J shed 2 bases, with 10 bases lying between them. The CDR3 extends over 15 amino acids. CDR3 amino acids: CASSFQLGNTGELFF. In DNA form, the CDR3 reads TGTGCCAGCAGCTTTCAGTTGGGAAACACCGGGGAGCTGTTTTTT. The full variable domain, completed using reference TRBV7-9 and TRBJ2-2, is DTGVSQNPRHKITKRGQNVTFRCDPISEHNRLYWYRQTLGQGPEFLTYFQNEAQLEKSRLLSDRFSAERPKGSFSTLEIQRTEQGDSAMYLCASSFQLGNTGELFFGEGSRLTVL.

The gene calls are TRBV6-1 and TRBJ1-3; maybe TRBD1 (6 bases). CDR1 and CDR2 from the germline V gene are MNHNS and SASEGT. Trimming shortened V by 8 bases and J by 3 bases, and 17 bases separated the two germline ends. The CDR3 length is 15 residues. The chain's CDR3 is CASGLMGTLGNTIYF. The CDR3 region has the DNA TGTGCCAGCGGGCTAATGGGGACACTTGGAAACACCATATATTTT.

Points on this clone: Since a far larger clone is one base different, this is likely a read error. CDR3 region: CAWSDSHRGSNYGCTF. The CDR3 nucleotides read TGTGCCTGGAGTGACTCCCACAGGGGTTCTAACTATGGCTGCACCTTC. V usage is TRBV30 and J usage is TRBJ1-2; 7 bases are shared with TRBD1. Germline V gives CDR1 GTSNPN, CDR2 SVGIG (reference sequence). The CDR3 is 16 residues long.

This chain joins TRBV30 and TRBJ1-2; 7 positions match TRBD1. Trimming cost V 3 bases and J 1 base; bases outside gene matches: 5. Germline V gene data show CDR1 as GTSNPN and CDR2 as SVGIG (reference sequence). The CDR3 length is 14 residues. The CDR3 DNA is TGTGCCTGGAGATCGACAGGGATTAACTATGGCTACACCTTC. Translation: CAWRSTGINYGYTF.

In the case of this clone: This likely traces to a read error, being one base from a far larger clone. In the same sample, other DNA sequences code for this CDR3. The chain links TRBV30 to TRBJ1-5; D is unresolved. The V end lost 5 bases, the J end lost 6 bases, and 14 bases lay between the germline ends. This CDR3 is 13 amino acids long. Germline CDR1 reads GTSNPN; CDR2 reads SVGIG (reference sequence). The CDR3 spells CAWSGGDGQPQHF. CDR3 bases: TGTGCCTGGTCGGGTGGGGATGGTCAGCCCCAGCATTTT. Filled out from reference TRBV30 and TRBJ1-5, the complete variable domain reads SQTIHQWPATLVQPVGSPLSLECTVEGTSNPNLYWYRQAAGRGLQLLFYSVGIGQISSEVPQNLSASRPQDRQFILSSKKLLLSDSGFYLCAWSGGDGQPQHFGDGTRLSIL.

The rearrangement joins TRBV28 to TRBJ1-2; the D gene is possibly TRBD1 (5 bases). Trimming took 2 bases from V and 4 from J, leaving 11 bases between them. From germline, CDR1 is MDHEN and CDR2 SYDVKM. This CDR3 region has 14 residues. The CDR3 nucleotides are TGTGCCAGCAGTTTAGGGTACAGGTTCTATGGCTACACCTTC. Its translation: CASSLGYRFYGYTF.

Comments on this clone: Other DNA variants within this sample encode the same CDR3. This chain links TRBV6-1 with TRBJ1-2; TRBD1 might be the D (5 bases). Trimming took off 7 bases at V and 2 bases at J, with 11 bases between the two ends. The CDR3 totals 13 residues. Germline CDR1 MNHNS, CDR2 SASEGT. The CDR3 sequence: CASTMGDNYGYTF. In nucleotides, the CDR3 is TGTGCCAGCACTATGGGGGACAACTATGGCTACACCTTC.

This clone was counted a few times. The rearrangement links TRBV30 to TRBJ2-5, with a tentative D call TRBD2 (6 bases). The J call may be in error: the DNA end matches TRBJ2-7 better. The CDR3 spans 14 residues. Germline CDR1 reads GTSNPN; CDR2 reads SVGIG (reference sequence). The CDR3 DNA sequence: TGTGCCTGGAGTTGGACCCCGGGGGTCTACGAGCAGTACTTC. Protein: CAWSWTPGVYEQYF.

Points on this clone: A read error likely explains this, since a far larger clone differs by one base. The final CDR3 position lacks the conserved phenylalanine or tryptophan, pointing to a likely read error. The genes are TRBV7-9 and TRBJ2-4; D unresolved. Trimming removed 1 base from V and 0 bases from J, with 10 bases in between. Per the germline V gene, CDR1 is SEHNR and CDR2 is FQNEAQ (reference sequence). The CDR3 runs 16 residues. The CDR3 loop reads CASSLGAGLAKNIQYS. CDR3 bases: TGTGCCAGCAGCTTAGGGGCAGGTCTAGCCAAAAACATTCAGTACTCC.